Below, 6 T cell receptor beta chains from the same sample are listed, as sequenced in a study of blood T cell repertoires in COVID-19. Some clones are missing from TCRdb's copy, which holds only in-frame ones; the method was immunoSEQ multiplex PCR. The table lists about 120,000 clones, roughly 84% of them singletons. Input material: peripheral blood. These receptors were taken from a woman in her 70s who had recovered from COVID-19.

The chain recombines TRBV6-5 with TRBJ2-1; 11 nucleotides agree with TRBD2. The CDR3 has 16 residues. In germline, CDR1 is MNHEY, CDR2 SVGAGI. The V gene end was trimmed by 4 bases and the J gene end by 9 bases; junction bases not matched to a gene: 11. The CDR3 reads CASSSLSGGALTEQFF. CDR3 nucleotides: TGTGCCAGCAGTTCCCTTAGCGGGGGGGCTCTCACTGAGCAGTTCTTC.

In DNA, the CDR3 is TGTGCCAGCAGCCGGAGCGGGGCCTGGGGGGATACGCAGTATTTT. Translated, it gives CASSRSGAWGDTQYF. This rearrangement joins TRBV3-1 (or the pseudogene TRBV3-2) to TRBJ2-3; 7 nucleotides line up with TRBD2. CDR3 length: 15 amino acids. V gave up 4 bases and J gave up 6 bases; unmatched junction bases: 10. CDR1 LGHDT and CDR2 YNNKEL come from the germline V gene (reference sequence).

The CDR3 DNA sequence: TGTGCCAGCAGGAGATCCGGGACTACCTACGAGCAGTACTTC. It translates to CASRRSGTTYEQYF. The chain recombines TRBV2 with TRBJ2-7; 7 bases fit TRBD2. Per germline, CDR1 SNHLY and CDR2 FYNNEI. V lost 6 bases and J lost 2; bases outside the gene matches: 7. The CDR3 is 14 residues long. Full variable domain (remainder filled in from reference TRBV2 and TRBJ2-7): EPEVTQTPSHQVTQMGQEVILRCVPISNHLYFYWYRQILGQKVEFLVSFYNNEISEKSEIFDDQFSVERPDGSNFTLKIRSTKLEDSAMYFCASRRSGTTYEQYFGPGTRLTVT.

The V gene is TRBV2, the J gene TRBJ2-2, with D possibly matching TRBD1 (6 bases). V shed 8 bases and J shed 1 base, with 17 bases lying between them. There are 16 residues in the CDR3. Germline V CDR1 and CDR2: SNHLY, FYNNEI. The CDR3 spells CASPPNRVGNTGELFF. The CDR3 DNA is TGTGCCAGCCCCCCCAACAGGGTCGGGAACACCGGGGAGCTGTTTTTT.

V is TRBV18 and J is TRBJ2-3; 7 bases match TRBD2. The V and J ends lost 3 bases and 5 bases, in that order; junction bases with no gene match: 5. The CDR3 runs 14 residues. The V gene's germline CDR1 is KGHSH and CDR2 LQKENI. CDR3 nucleotides: TGTGCCAGCTCACCTGGACTAGGAATAGATACGCAGTATTTT. Protein: CASSPGLGIDTQYF. Full variable domain (rest looked up from reference TRBV18 and TRBJ2-3): NAGVMQNPRHLVRRRGQEARLRCSPMKGHSHVYWYRQLPEEGLKFMVYLQKENIIDESGMPKERFSAEFPKEGPSILRIQQVVRGDSAAYFCASSPGLGIDTQYFGPGTRLTVL.

The chain combines TRBV27 with TRBJ2-7; 9 nucleotides match TRBD1. Losses at the gene ends were 10 bases for V and 0 bases for J; bases not matched to a gene: 4. The CDR3 extends over 13 amino acids. Germline CDR1 MNHEY, CDR2 SMNVEV (reference sequence). Here the CDR3 reads CATGTGSSYEQYF. The CDR3 region has the DNA TGTGCCACCGGGACAGGGAGCTCCTACGAGCAGTACTTC.